What follows are 17 T cell receptor beta chains derived from one specimen sequenced in a study of shared clonotypes between healthy human individuals. Sequenced by immunoSEQ multiplex PCR; TCRdb stores in-frame clones only, minus some. This sample has around 1.9 million clones, with about 93% found just once. Positively selected for CCR7, the CD45RO-negative cells used as naive CD8 cells excluded terminally differentiated effector memory CD45RA+ cells. The sequencing input was naive CD8+ T cells from PBMCs. These receptors came from a man aged 18 to 30 in good health. Some clones in this sample may be carry-over from other donors' samples.

The V and J genes are TRBV28 and TRBJ1-6, with 8 positions matching TRBD1. The CDR3 is made up of 13 amino acids. Trimming removed 10 bases from V and 13 bases from J; junction bases left unmatched: 12. From germline, CDR1 is MDHEN and CDR2 SYDVKM. In DNA form, the CDR3 reads TGTGCCATCACGGACAGGGATTTTTCCCCCCTCCACTTT. It translates to CAITDRDFSPLHF. Looking up the rest from reference TRBV28 and TRBJ1-6 gives the full variable domain: DVKVTQSSRYLVKRTGEKVFLECVQDMDHENMFWYRQDPGLGLRLIYFSYDVKMKEKGDIPEGYSVSREKKERFSLILESASTNQTSMYLCAITDRDFSPLHFGNGTRLTVT.

This chain links TRBV27 with TRBJ2-7; possible D gene TRBD1, 6 bases. V dropped 4 bases and J dropped 3 bases, with 19 bases sitting between them. Per germline, CDR1 MNHEY and CDR2 SMNVEV (reference sequence). CDR3 length: 16 amino acids. The CDR3 sequence is CASSSSLGTLHYEQYF. The DNA of the CDR3 is TGTGCCAGCAGTTCCTCCCTTGGGACACTTCACTACGAGCAGTACTTC.

The chain employs TRBV7-6 and TRBJ2-7; tentative D call: TRBD2 (7 bases). The length of the CDR3 is 17 residues. V gave up 1 base and J gave up 2 bases, with 18 bases separating them. CDR1 is SGHVS, CDR2 FNYEAQ, per germline. CDR3 in amino acids: CASSLGGGGRPTYEQYF. CDR3 nucleotide sequence: TGTGCCAGCAGCTTAGGGGGAGGGGGGAGGCCTACCTACGAGCAGTACTTC. The full variable domain, with the rest looked up from reference TRBV7-6 and TRBJ2-7, is GAGVSQSPRYKVTKRGQDVALRCDPISGHVSLYWYRQALGQGPEFLTYFNYEAQQDKSGLPNDRFSAERPEGSISTLTIQRTEQRDSAMYRCASSLGGGGRPTYEQYFGPGTRLTVT.

The V gene is TRBV6-6, the J gene TRBJ2-7; possible D gene TRBD2, 7 bases. V shed 6 bases and J shed 1 base, with 16 bases lying between them. Per germline, CDR1 MNHNY and CDR2 SVGAGI (reference sequence). This CDR3 spans 15 amino acids. Here the CDR3 reads CASRDGGGPSYEQYF. For the CDR3, the DNA is TGTGCCAGCAGAGACGGCGGGGGCCCGTCCTACGAGCAGTACTTC.

The rearrangement joins TRBV19 to TRBJ2-3, with TRBD1 identical over 7 bases. Trimming at V came to 7 bases and at J to 5 bases, leaving 9 bases not matched to a gene. CDR3 size: 14 residues. Germline lookup yields CDR1 LNHDA and CDR2 SQIVND (reference sequence). The CDR3 nucleotides read TGTGCCAGTACTGCGACAGGGATGGGAGATACGCAGTATTTT. It encodes CASTATGMGDTQYF.

The chain combines TRBV7-9 with TRBJ2-1, with 9 bases matching TRBD1. This CDR3 is built from 16 residues. Trimming took 1 base from V and 6 from J; bases not matched to a gene: 7. Germline V gene data show CDR1 as SEHNR and CDR2 as FQNEAQ (reference sequence). The CDR3 sequence is CASSLDRDRVSNEQFF. The CDR3 nucleotides read TGTGCCAGCAGCTTAGATCGGGACAGGGTGTCCAATGAGCAGTTCTTC.

This chain uses TRBV21-1 with TRBJ2-6; the table's TRBD1 call for D was not verified on the DNA. TRBV21-1 is a pseudogene segment. This CDR3 region has 16 residues. The CDR3 loop is CASSEDRSSGANVLTF. The CDR3 nucleotides read TGTGCCAGCAGCGAGGACAGAAGCTCTGGGGCCAACGTCCTGACTTTC.

V and J are TRBV15 and TRBJ1-1; D gene uncertain. The CDR3 sequence is 15 residues long. V was clipped by 11 bases and J by 3 bases, with 22 bases between them. Germline V gene lookup returns CDR1 LNHNV and CDR2 YYDKDF (reference sequence). The CDR3 DNA sequence: TGTGCCCCAACCCGATTTAAGGGTTCTTACACTGAAGCTTTCTTT. Translation: CAPTRFKGSYTEAFF.

This clone was counted only a few times. The chain joins TRBV25-1 to TRBJ1-1; D is possibly TRBD1 (5 bases). Germline CDR1 and CDR2: MGHDK and SYGVNS. V lost 5 bases and J lost 3, with 13 bases in between. The CDR3 totals 14 residues. CDR3 sequence reads: CASSSQTADTEAFF. As DNA, the CDR3 is TGTGCCAGCAGTTCCCAGACAGCGGACACTGAAGCTTTCTTT.

This clone has only one observation. This chain joins TRBV27 and TRBJ1-2, with a weak D call TRBD1 (5 bases). Between the trimmed V and J ends, which lost 5 bases and 1 base, there was a span of 14 bases. This CDR3 has 15 residues. Germline CDR1 reads MNHEY; CDR2 reads SMNVEV (reference sequence). The CDR3 here is CASSPMGGINYGYTF. The CDR3 DNA reads as TGTGCCAGCAGTCCCATGGGGGGGATTAACTATGGCTACACCTTC.

The chain uses TRBV7-8 and TRBJ1-2; no definite D call. The CDR3 extends over 14 amino acids. V lost 0 bases and J 4 bases, leaving 9 bases between the germline ends. Germline V gives CDR1 SGHVS, CDR2 FQNEAQ. Written as DNA, the CDR3 is TGTGCCAGCAGCTTAGCCCGCAGGTCCTATGGCTACACCTTC. It specifies CASSLARRSYGYTF.

V usage is TRBV28 and J usage is TRBJ1-1; D is uncertain. From germline, CDR1 is MDHEN and CDR2 SYDVKM. The V gene lost 0 bases and the J gene lost 0 bases, with 11 bases spanning the gap. CDR3 length: 16 residues. In DNA form, the CDR3 reads TGTGCCAGCAGTTTATGGAGCGGCAGCTTGAACACTGAAGCTTTCTTT. Translated: CASSLWSGSLNTEAFF.

This chain links TRBV6-1 with TRBJ1-2, with 8 bases aligning to TRBD1. The germline V gene has CDR1 MNHNS and CDR2 SASEGT. Germline trimming cut 6 bases from V and 12 bases from J; bases unmatched to any gene: 9. The CDR3 runs to 12 residues. The CDR3 DNA sequence: TGTGCCAGCAGCCCCCCCAGGGGGCAGGACACCTTC. Its translation: CASSPPRGQDTF.

This clone was seen a single time. V usage is TRBV6-6 and J usage is TRBJ1-3; no firm D call. CDR1 and CDR2 (germline): MNHNY, SVGAGI (reference sequence). The V gene lost 7 bases and the J gene lost 7 bases, with 8 bases spanning the gap. This CDR3 has 11 residues. CDR3 DNA sequence: TGTGCCAGCACCATGCAGAACACCATATATTTT. Encoded protein: CASTMQNTIYF.

This rearrangement joins TRBV7-3 to TRBJ2-1, with a weak D call TRBD1 (6 bases). This CDR3 is built from 11 residues. Germline loops: CDR1 SGHTA, CDR2 FQGTGA. Trimming pared 4 bases from V and 10 bases from J, leaving 8 bases between. Written as DNA, the CDR3 is TGTGCCAGCAGCTCCCAGGGGGAGCAGTTCTTC. Its translation is CASSSQGEQFF.

V gene TRBV14 combines with J gene TRBJ2-3; D gene unclear. Germline values: CDR1 SGHDN, CDR2 FVKESK. V was shortened by 1 base and J by 11 bases, with 10 bases between the two germline ends. This CDR3 comprises 12 residues. The CDR3 sequence is CASSQGSLGQYF. The DNA for the CDR3 is TGTGCCAGCAGCCAAGGCAGTCTAGGGCAGTATTTT.

The genes are TRBV14 and TRBJ1-1; D is undetermined. The ends were cut back, 1 base at V and 2 bases at J, with 11 bases in the middle. The germline V gene has CDR1 SGHDN and CDR2 FVKESK. The CDR3 sequence is 15 residues long. For the CDR3, the DNA is TGTGCCAGCAGCCAAGTGGAGGAATCCAACACTGAAGCTTTCTTT. It is translated as CASSQVEESNTEAFF.